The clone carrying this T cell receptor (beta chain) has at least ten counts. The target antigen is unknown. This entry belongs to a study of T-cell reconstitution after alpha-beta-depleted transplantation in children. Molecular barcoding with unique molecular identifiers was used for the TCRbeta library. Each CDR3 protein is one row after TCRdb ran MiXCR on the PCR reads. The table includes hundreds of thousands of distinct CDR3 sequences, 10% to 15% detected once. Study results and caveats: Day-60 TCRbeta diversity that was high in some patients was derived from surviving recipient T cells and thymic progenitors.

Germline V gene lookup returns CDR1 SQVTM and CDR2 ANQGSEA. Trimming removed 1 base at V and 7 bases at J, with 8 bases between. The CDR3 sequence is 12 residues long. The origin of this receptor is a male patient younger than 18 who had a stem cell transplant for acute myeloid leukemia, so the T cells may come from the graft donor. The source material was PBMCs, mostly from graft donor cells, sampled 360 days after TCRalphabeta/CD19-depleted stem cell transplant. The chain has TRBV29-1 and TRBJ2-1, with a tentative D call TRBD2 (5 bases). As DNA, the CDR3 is TGCAGCGTTGAAGTCTCGGGGAATGAGCAGTTCTTC. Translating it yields CSVEVSGNEQFF.